What follows are 27 T cell receptor beta chains derived from one specimen sequenced in a study of blood T cell repertoires in COVID-19. Using immunoSEQ multiplex PCR, the repertoire was profiled, and TCRdb retains in-frame clones only, with some absent. The table has roughly 350,000 clones, roughly 90% seen once. Specimen: PBMCs or T cells enriched from blood (not recorded which). The receptors originated from a woman aged 25-40 years who had recovered from COVID-19.

The rearrangement links TRBV27 to TRBJ2-2; D is perhaps TRBD1 (6 bases). Germline CDR1 reads MNHEY; CDR2 reads SMNVEV (reference sequence). Trimming stripped 1 base from V and 1 base from J, with 10 bases between. This CDR3 has 16 residues. CDR3 nucleotides: TGTGCCAGCAGTTTATTAGGGACAATGAACACCGGGGAGCTGTTTTTT. This codes for CASSLLGTMNTGELFF.

Worth noting for this clone: The junction departs from the called germline gene at one end, perhaps through a read error. This CDR3 reads CASSLEMNTEAFF. CDR3 bases: TGCGCCAGCAGCTTAGAGATGAACACTGAAGCTTTCTTT. V and J are TRBV6-5 and TRBJ1-1; unclear D gene. CDR1 is MNHEY, CDR2 SVGAGI, per germline. The CDR3 contains 13 residues.

The CDR3 DNA reads as TGTGCCAGCAGTTACGGACTAGCGGGAACCTACGAGCAGTACTTC. This encodes CASSYGLAGTYEQYF. The rearrangement uses TRBV6-2 or TRBV6-3 and TRBJ2-7, with 12 bases matching TRBD2. The CDR3 is 15 amino acids. V lost 2 bases to trimming and J lost 2 bases; unmatched junction nucleotides: 1. Germline-derived CDR1 and CDR2 are MNHEY and SVGEGT.

This clone was detected once. V usage is TRBV19 and J usage is TRBJ1-4; D might be TRBD1 (6 bases). The CDR3 runs 15 residues. The V end lost 6 bases, the J end lost 4 bases, and 15 bases lay between the germline ends. Germline CDR1 LNHDA, CDR2 SQIVND (reference sequence). The CDR3 here is CASSLSDRFNEKLFF. The CDR3 nucleotides are TGTGCCAGTAGCCTTAGTGACAGGTTTAATGAAAAACTGTTTTTT.

The chain is built from TRBV7-2 and TRBJ1-4; D remains unclear. The germline CDR1 and CDR2 sequences are SGHTA and FQGNSA. The CDR3 length is 14 residues. Trimming stripped 3 bases from V and 5 bases from J, with 10 bases between. The CDR3 DNA follows: TGTGCCAGCAGCTTGGCGGGATACAATGAAAAACTGTTTTTT. The encoded protein is CASSLAGYNEKLFF.

The chain links TRBV29-1 to TRBJ2-2; possible D gene TRBD1, 5 bases. The V and J ends lost 3 bases and 4 bases respectively, with 12 bases between them. This CDR3 is 14 amino acids long. The germline V gene encodes CDR1 SQVTM and CDR2 ANQGSEA. In DNA, the CDR3 is TGCAGCGTTGATTGGCAGGGTGCCACCGGGGAGCTGTTTTTT. Translated, it gives CSVDWQGATGELFF.

The count of this clone is one. The J gene is TRBJ1-5, the V gene TRBV19; D may be TRBD1 (5 bases). In germline, CDR1 is LNHDA, CDR2 SQIVND (reference sequence). Trimming took 6 bases from V and 8 from J, leaving 14 bases between them. The CDR3 totals 13 residues. CDR3 loop: CASRTHGGEPQHF. The CDR3 region has the DNA TGTGCCAGTAGGACCCACGGGGGTGAGCCCCAGCATTTT.

The chain has TRBV28 and TRBJ2-4; D is possibly TRBD1 (5 bases). This CDR3 has 16 amino acids. Germline V gives CDR1 MDHEN, CDR2 SYDVKM. V was cut by 8 bases and J by 0 bases, with 17 bases left in between. The CDR3 nucleotides are TGTGCCAGCTCCTCTTACAGGCACGGAGCCAAAAACATTCAGTACTTC. Its protein is CASSSYRHGAKNIQYF.

The J gene is TRBJ1-2, the V gene TRBV9, with D possibly TRBD1 on 6 matching bases. The germline V and J ends were trimmed by 0 bases and 6 bases, with 12 bases remaining between them. The CDR3 is 14 residues long. CDR1 and CDR2 from the germline V gene are SGDLS and YYNGEE. The CDR3 loop reads CASSVGGEGDGYTF. The DNA for the CDR3 is TGTGCCAGCAGCGTAGGAGGTGAGGGGGATGGCTACACCTTC. The variable domain in full, completed from reference TRBV9 and TRBJ1-2, reads DSGVTQTPKHLITATGQRVTLRCSPRSGDLSVYWYQQSLDQGLQFLIQYYNGEERAKGNILERFSAQQFPDLHSELNLSSLELGDSALYFCASSVGGEGDGYTFGSGTRLTVV.

This chain links TRBV4-3 with TRBJ1-2, with 9 bases that match TRBD1. With 1 base clipped from V and 4 bases from J, the junction kept 4 bases outside the gene matches. The CDR3 runs 15 residues. Germline lookup yields CDR1 LGHNA and CDR2 YSLEER. CDR3 nucleotide sequence: TGCGCCAGCAGCCAAGGGACAGGGGATGGCTATGGCTACACCTTC. Translated, it gives CASSQGTGDGYGYTF.

The chain couples TRBV12-3 or TRBV12-4 to TRBJ2-1; TRBD1 is a possible D gene (6 bases). Trimming cost V 8 bases and J 6 bases, with 11 bases left between them. This CDR3 is 12 amino acids long. CDR3 nucleotides: TGTGCCAGCTGCCGGGACACCAATGAGCAGTTCTTC. Translated, it gives CASCRDTNEQFF.

This clone was found a few times. V gene TRBV7-2 combines with J gene TRBJ1-5; D is possibly TRBD1 (5 bases). The CDR3 length is 15 residues. V lost 3 bases to trimming and J lost 5 bases, with 14 bases between them. Germline CDR1 and CDR2: SGHTA and FQGNSA. The CDR3 reads CASSFANPGDQPQHF. CDR3 DNA: TGTGCCAGCAGCTTCGCCAACCCGGGGGATCAGCCCCAGCATTTT. Looking up the rest from reference TRBV7-2 and TRBJ1-5 gives the full variable domain: GAGVSQSPSNKVTEKGKDVELRCDPISGHTALYWYRQSLGQGLEFLIYFQGNSAPDKSGLPSDRFSAERTGGSVSTLTIQRTQQEDSAVYLCASSFANPGDQPQHFGDGTRLSIL.

This clone appeared a single time. The chain combines TRBV7-9 with TRBJ1-1; 7 positions agree with TRBD1. The CDR3 has 16 amino acids. Germline assignment: CDR1 SEHNR and CDR2 FQNEAQ (reference sequence). V shed 5 bases, J shed 1 base, and the junction held 10 bases outside the gene matches. CDR3 nucleotides: TGTGCCAGCAGCGTTCGCGTGACAGGGAGGAACACTGAAGCTTTCTTT. Translating it yields CASSVRVTGRNTEAFF.

The chain recombines TRBV7-8 with TRBJ1-5, with 9 bases lining up with TRBD1. Trimming at V came to 2 bases and at J to 3 bases, leaving 11 bases not matched to a gene. The germline V gene has CDR1 SGHVS and CDR2 FQNEAQ. This CDR3 has 18 residues. CDR3 loop: CASSLNAPRTGDNQPQHF. The CDR3 DNA reads TGTGCCAGCAGCTTAAACGCCCCCAGGACAGGGGACAATCAGCCCCAGCATTTT.

J is TRBJ1-4 and V is TRBV24-1; perhaps TRBD1 as D (5 bases). CDR3 length: 16 residues. With 4 bases removed from V and 4 bases from J, the gap between germline ends came to 15 bases. CDR1 is KGHDR, CDR2 SFDVKD, per germline. DNA for the CDR3: TGTGCCACCAGTGAAGGGGCCCTCGGTATTAATGAAAAACTGTTTTTT. Its protein is CATSEGALGINEKLFF.

This chain joins TRBV2 and TRBJ1-1; perhaps TRBD1 as D (6 bases). The V and J ends lost 7 bases and 1 base respectively, with 10 bases between them. Looked up from germline, CDR1 is SNHLY and CDR2 is FYNNEI. CDR3 length: 13 amino acids. In DNA form, the CDR3 reads TGTGCCAGCACCGGACAGTGGAACACTGAAGCTTTCTTT. Encoded protein: CASTGQWNTEAFF. Complete variable domain (other parts from reference TRBV2 and TRBJ1-1): EPEVTQTPSHQVTQMGQEVILRCVPISNHLYFYWYRQILGQKVEFLVSFYNNEISEKSEIFDDQFSVERPDGSNFTLKIRSTKLEDSAMYFCASTGQWNTEAFFGQGTRLTVV.

Only one count was recorded for this clone. The chain recombines TRBV9 with TRBJ2-7; possible D gene TRBD1, 6 bases. V lost 7 bases to trimming and J lost 1 base, with 21 bases between them. Germline V lookup: CDR1 SGDLS, CDR2 YYNGEE. There are 16 residues in the CDR3. CDR3 in amino acids: CASEKKGGNRSYEQYF. CDR3 in DNA: TGTGCCAGCGAGAAGAAAGGGGGAAACAGGTCCTACGAGCAGTACTTC.

The chain is built from TRBV11-1 and TRBJ2-7; tentatively, D is TRBD2 (5 bases). The germline V gene has CDR1 SGHAT and CDR2 FQDESV (reference sequence). V gave up 0 bases and J gave up 7 bases, with 16 bases separating them. The CDR3 spans 15 residues. CDR3 sequence (DNA): TGTGCCAGCAGCTTAGCGGATACCCCATCGGGGGAGCAGTACTTC. Protein: CASSLADTPSGEQYF.

This rearrangement joins TRBV3-1 (or the pseudogene TRBV3-2) to TRBJ2-1; D is possibly TRBD2 (6 bases). Trimming took 4 bases from V and 0 from J, leaving 10 bases between them. This CDR3 is 15 amino acids long. The V gene's germline CDR1 is LGHDT and CDR2 YNNKEL (reference sequence). The CDR3 protein is CASSPRLGSYNEQFF. CDR3 sequence (DNA): TGTGCCAGCAGCCCTAGACTAGGCTCCTACAATGAGCAGTTCTTC.

The V call is TRBV5-1, the J call TRBJ1-4; tentatively, D is TRBD1 (6 bases). The length of the CDR3 is 15 residues. From germline, CDR1 is SGHRS and CDR2 YFSETQ. Trimming left V 0 bases short and J 4 bases short, with 10 bases between. This chain's CDR3 is CASSLGAGDNEKLFF. DNA for the CDR3: TGCGCCAGCAGCTTGGGGGCAGGGGATAATGAAAAACTGTTTTTT.

This clone came up a few times. V gene TRBV2 combines with J gene TRBJ1-2; D is undetermined. Germline values: CDR1 SNHLY, CDR2 FYNNEI. The V end was cut by 3 bases, the J end by 7 bases, with 15 bases between. CDR3 size: 14 residues. CDR3 region: CASSDGRGAVGYTF. CDR3 sequence (DNA): TGTGCCAGCAGTGACGGCCGCGGAGCGGTTGGCTACACCTTC. Filled out from reference TRBV2 and TRBJ1-2, the complete variable domain reads EPEVTQTPSHQVTQMGQEVILRCVPISNHLYFYWYRQILGQKVEFLVSFYNNEISEKSEIFDDQFSVERPDGSNFTLKIRSTKLEDSAMYFCASSDGRGAVGYTFGSGTRLTVV.

The V gene is TRBV4-1, the J gene TRBJ2-2; the D is unclear. Deletions cut 3 bases from V and 1 base from J, with 12 bases between. This CDR3 has 16 amino acids. The germline V gene has CDR1 MGHRA and CDR2 YSYEKL. This CDR3 reads CASSHYFPGNTGELFF. CDR3 coding DNA: TGCGCCAGCAGCCATTATTTCCCCGGGAACACCGGGGAGCTGTTTTTT.

This clone was seen just once. The chain is built from TRBV7-2 and TRBJ1-1; 9 nucleotides agree with TRBD1. The CDR3 runs to 15 residues. The germline V gene encodes CDR1 SGHTA and CDR2 FQGNSA. V shed 5 bases and J 3 bases; nucleotides not matched to a gene: 7. CDR3 nucleotide sequence: TGTGCCAGCAGCATGACAGGGGGTGCGTACACTGAAGCTTTCTTT. It specifies CASSMTGGAYTEAFF.

The rearrangement links TRBV4-1 to TRBJ1-4; a weak D match, TRBD1 (5 bases). CDR3 length equals 14 residues. Trimming took off 2 bases at V and 14 bases at J, with 18 bases between the two ends. CDR1 and CDR2 from the germline V gene are MGHRA and YSYEKL. CDR3 sequence (DNA): TGCGCCAGCAGCCAACCCCCGGTGGGGACTTTTCTGTTTTTT. It encodes CASSQPPVGTFLFF.

V gene TRBV3-1 (or the pseudogene TRBV3-2) combines with J gene TRBJ2-1, with D uncertain. Germline CDR1 is LGHDT and CDR2 is YNNKEL (reference sequence). There are 15 residues in the CDR3. V was cut by 0 bases and J by 2 bases, with 8 bases left in between. CDR3 bases: TGTGCCAGCAGCCAAGAAGCGCCTACCTACAATGAGCAGTTCTTC. This encodes CASSQEAPTYNEQFF.

The CDR3 loop is CSAGLVHEQFF. The CDR3 DNA reads TGCAGTGCTGGACTTGTTCATGAGCAGTTCTTC. The rearrangement joins TRBV20-1 to TRBJ2-1, with a tentative D call TRBD2 (5 bases). Germline V CDR1 and CDR2: DFQATT, SNEGSKA (reference sequence). There are 11 residues in the CDR3. V shed 5 bases and J shed 8 bases, with 10 bases lying between them.

The rearrangement uses TRBV6-6 and TRBJ2-1, with 14 bases matching TRBD2. From germline, CDR1 is MNHNY and CDR2 SVGAGI (reference sequence). The CDR3 covers 15 residues. Losses at the gene ends were 6 bases for V and 7 bases for J; bases not matched to a gene: 5. The CDR3: CASSSGTSGSNEQFF. CDR3 DNA: TGTGCCAGCAGCTCCGGGACTAGCGGGAGTAATGAGCAGTTCTTC.